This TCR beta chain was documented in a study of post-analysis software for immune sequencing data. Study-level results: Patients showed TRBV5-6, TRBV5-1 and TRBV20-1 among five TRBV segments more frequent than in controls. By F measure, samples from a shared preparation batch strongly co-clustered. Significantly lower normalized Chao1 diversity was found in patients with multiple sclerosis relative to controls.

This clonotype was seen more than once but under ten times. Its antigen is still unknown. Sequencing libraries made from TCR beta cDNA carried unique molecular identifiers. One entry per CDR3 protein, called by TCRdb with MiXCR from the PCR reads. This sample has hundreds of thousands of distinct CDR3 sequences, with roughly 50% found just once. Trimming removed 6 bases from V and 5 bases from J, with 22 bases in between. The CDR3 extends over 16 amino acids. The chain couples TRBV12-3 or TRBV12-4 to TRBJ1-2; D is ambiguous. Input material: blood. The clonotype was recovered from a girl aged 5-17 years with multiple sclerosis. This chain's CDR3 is CASSQTSLAGEYGYTF. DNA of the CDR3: TGTGCCAGCAGCCAGACCAGCTTGGCGGGCGAGTATGGCTACACCTTC.